Shown below are 2 T cell receptor beta chains from a single sample sequenced in a study of cytotoxic CD8 clonotypes in ibrutinib-treated CLL. Clones were sequenced by immunoSEQ multiplex PCR, and TCRdb holds only the in-frame ones, with some missing. The sample has some 26,000 clones; 75% to 85% are singletons. The specimen comprised PBMCs, sampled after 24 months of ibrutinib treatment. Source of these receptors: a human donor with chronic lymphocytic leukemia.

V is TRBV19 and J is TRBJ2-1; D perhaps matches TRBD1 (6 bases). Per germline, CDR1 LNHDA and CDR2 SQIVND (reference sequence). Deletions cut 5 bases from V and 0 bases from J, with 14 bases between. The length of the CDR3 is 16 residues. As DNA, the CDR3 is TGTGCCAGTAGTTCAGGGACAACGAGCTCCTACAATGAGCAGTTCTTC. Its protein is CASSSGTTSSYNEQFF. Supplemented by reference TRBV19 and TRBJ2-1, the full variable domain reads DGGITQSPKYLFRKEGQNVTLSCEQNLNHDAMYWYRQDPGQGLRLIYYSQIVNDFQKGDIAEGYSVSREKKESFPLTVTSAQKNPTAFYLCASSSGTTSSYNEQFFGPGTRLTVL.

The V call is TRBV6-5, the J call TRBJ1-1, with D maybe TRBD1 (6 bases). Germline CDR1 reads MNHEY; CDR2 reads SVGAGI. The CDR3 totals 14 residues. The V end was cut by 2 bases, the J end by 6 bases, with 13 bases between. The CDR3 DNA is TGTGCCAGCAGTTACCGCACAGGGCCCGCTGAAGCTTTCTTT. Its protein is CASSYRTGPAEAFF.